This T cell receptor (beta chain) was documented in a study of blood T cell repertoires in COVID-19. About the research overall: Samples of COVID-19 (acute and convalescent) were obtained from the United States, Italy and Spain.

Measured with immunoSEQ multiplex PCR; TCRdb has only the in-frame clones, and not every one. The sample has roughly 68,000 clones, around four fifths seen once. Trimming took 5 bases from V and 7 from J, leaving 14 bases between them. The CDR3 covers 13 residues. The material sequenced was peripheral blood. The gene calls are TRBV12-3 or TRBV12-4 and TRBJ1-2, with D perhaps matching TRBD1 (6 bases). This clonotype originated in a woman older than 75 with acute or convalescent COVID-19. In DNA form, the CDR3 reads TGTGCCAGCAGTCCCCCCGGGACACCTGGCTACACCTTC. Translation gives CASSPPGTPGYTF.